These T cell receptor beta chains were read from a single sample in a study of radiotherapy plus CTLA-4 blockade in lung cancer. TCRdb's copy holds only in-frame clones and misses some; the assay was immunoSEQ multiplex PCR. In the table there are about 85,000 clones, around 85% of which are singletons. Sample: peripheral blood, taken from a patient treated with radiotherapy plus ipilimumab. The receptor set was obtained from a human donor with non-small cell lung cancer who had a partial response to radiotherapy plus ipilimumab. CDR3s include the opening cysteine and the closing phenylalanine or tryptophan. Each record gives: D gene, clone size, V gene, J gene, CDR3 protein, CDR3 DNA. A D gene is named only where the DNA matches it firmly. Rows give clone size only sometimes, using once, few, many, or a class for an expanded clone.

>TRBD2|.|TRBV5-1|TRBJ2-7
CASAFADGRAPYEQYF
TGCGCCAGCGCCTTCGCCGACGGGAGGGCCCCCTACGAGCAGTACTTC
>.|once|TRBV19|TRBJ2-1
CASSIGASSYNEQFF
TGTGCCAGTAGTATAGGGGCTTCCTCCTACAATGAGCAGTTCTTC
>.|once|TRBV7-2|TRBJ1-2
CASGLGPRGGYTF
TGTGCCAGCGGCTTAGGCCCTCGCGGCGGCTACACCTTC
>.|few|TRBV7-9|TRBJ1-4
CASSLAGGNEKLFF
TGTGCCAGCAGCTTAGCAGGGGGTAATGAAAAACTGTTTTTT
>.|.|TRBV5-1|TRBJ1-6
CASSLEVGRALHF
TGCGCCAGCAGCTTAGAGGTGGGCAGGGCCCTCCACTTT
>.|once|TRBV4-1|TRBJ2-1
CASSLPGLPPPNEQFF
TGCGCCAGCAGCCTGCCGGGACTCCCGCCCCCGAATGAGCAGTTCTTC
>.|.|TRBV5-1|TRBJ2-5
CASQLQGTQYF
TGCGCCAGCCAACTACAGGGGACCCAGTACTTC
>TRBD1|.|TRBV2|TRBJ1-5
CASIDRGSGQPQHF
TGTGCCAGCATAGACAGGGGATCGGGTCAGCCCCAGCATTTT
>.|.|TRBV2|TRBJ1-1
CASTFDRTAFF
TGTGCCAGCACCTTCGACAGAACAGCTTTCTTT
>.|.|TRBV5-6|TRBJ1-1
CASSFTGVVGAEAFF
TGTGCCAGCAGCTTTACGGGGGTGGTGGGCGCTGAAGCTTTCTTT
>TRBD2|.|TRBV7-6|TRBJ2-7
CASRKSGNYEQYF
TGTGCCAGCAGAAAAAGCGGGAACTACGAGCAGTACTTC
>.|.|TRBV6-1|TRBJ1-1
CASSLGGSGTEAFF
TGTGCCAGCAGTTTAGGCGGGTCGGGCACTGAAGCTTTCTTT
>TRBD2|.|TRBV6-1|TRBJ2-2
CASSELPPVSGITGELFF
TGTGCCAGCAGTGAACTACCGCCGGTTAGCGGGATAACCGGGGAGCTGTTTTTT
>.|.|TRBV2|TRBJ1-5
CASQGQWGNQPQHF
TGTGCCAGTCAGGGACAATGGGGCAATCAGCCCCAGCATTTT
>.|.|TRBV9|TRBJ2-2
CASSVGILAQTGELFF
TGTGCCAGCAGCGTAGGGATACTAGCACAGACCGGGGAGCTGTTTTTT
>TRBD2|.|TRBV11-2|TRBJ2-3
CASSFRGRSTDTQYF
TGTGCCAGCAGCTTTCGCGGGAGGAGCACAGATACGCAGTATTTT
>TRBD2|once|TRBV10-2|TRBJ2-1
CASYTSGPREQFF
TGCGCCAGCTATACTAGCGGGCCGCGTGAGCAGTTCTTC
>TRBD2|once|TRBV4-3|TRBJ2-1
CASSQDESISGPDSYNEQFF
TGCGCCAGCAGCCAAGATGAGTCGATTAGCGGGCCAGACTCCTACAATGAGCAGTTCTTC
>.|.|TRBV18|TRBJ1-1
CASSPSITENTEAFF
TGTGCCAGCTCACCCTCAATAACTGAGAACACTGAAGCTTTCTTT
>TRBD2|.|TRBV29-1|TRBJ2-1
CSFGAGALSYNEQFF
TGCAGCTTTGGGGCGGGAGCCCTCTCCTACAATGAGCAGTTCTTC
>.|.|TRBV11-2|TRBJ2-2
CASSQRGGELFF
TGTGCCAGCAGCCAACGGGGCGGGGAGCTGTTTTTT
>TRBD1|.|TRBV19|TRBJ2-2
CASSMDRGNTGELFF
TGTGCCAGTAGTATGGACAGGGGTAACACCGGGGAGCTGTTTTTT
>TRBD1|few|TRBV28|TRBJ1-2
CASSFTRGLGGYTF
TGTGCCAGCAGTTTTACCAGGGGGCTTGGTGGCTACACCTTC
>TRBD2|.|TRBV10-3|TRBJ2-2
CAISDPGTSVTGELFF
TGTGCCATCAGTGATCCCGGGACTAGCGTGACCGGGGAGCTGTTTTTT
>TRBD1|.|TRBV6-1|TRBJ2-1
CASSEVSDRDNEQFF
TGTGCCAGCAGTGAAGTCTCGGACAGGGACAATGAGCAGTTCTTC
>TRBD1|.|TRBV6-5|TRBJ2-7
CASSTGGEQYF
TGTGCCAGCTCTACAGGGGGCGAGCAGTACTTC
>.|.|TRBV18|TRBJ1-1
CASSHGEGGGANTEAFF
TGTGCCAGCTCACATGGGGAGGGTGGGGGTGCGAACACTGAAGCTTTCTTT
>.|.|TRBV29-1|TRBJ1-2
CSVDPKGQGYTF
TGCAGCGTTGATCCGAAGGGACAAGGCTACACCTTC
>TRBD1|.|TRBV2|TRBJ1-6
CASNPDRGRNSPLHF
TGTGCCAGCAATCCGGACAGGGGACGAAATTCACCCCTCCACTTT
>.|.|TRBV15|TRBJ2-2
CATSREGLNTGELFF
TGTGCCACCAGCAGAGAGGGACTTAACACCGGGGAGCTGTTTTTT
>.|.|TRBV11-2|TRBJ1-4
CASSQGVYGEKLFF
TGTGCCAGCAGCCAAGGGGTTTACGGAGAAAAACTGTTTTTT
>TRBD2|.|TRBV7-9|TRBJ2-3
CASSKTSGKLDTQYF
TGTGCCAGCAGTAAGACTAGCGGCAAGCTGGATACGCAGTATTTT
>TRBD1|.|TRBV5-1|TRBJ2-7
CASSLARQGDRYEQYF
TGCGCCAGCAGCTTGGCGAGGCAGGGGGATCGCTACGAGCAGTACTTC
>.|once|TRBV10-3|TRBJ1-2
CAISPVGTDYGYTF
TGTGCCATCTCTCCCGTGGGCACCGACTATGGCTACACCTTC
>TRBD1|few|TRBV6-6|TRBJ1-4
CASRRQGGREKLFF
TGTGCCAGCAGAAGACAGGGGGGGAGAGAAAAACTGTTTTTT
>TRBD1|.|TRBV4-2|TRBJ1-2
CASSQDQGDLGNGYTF
TGTGCCAGCAGCCAAGATCAGGGGGATCTGGGGAATGGCTACACCTTC
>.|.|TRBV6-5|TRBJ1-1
CASSELGRAFF
TGTGCCAGCAGTGAACTCGGTCGAGCTTTCTTT
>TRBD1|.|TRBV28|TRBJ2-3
CASDRGGTDTQYF
TGTGCCAGCGACAGGGGAGGTACAGATACGCAGTATTTT
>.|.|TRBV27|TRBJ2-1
CASSLSISSGEQFF
TGTGCCAGCAGTTTATCGATAAGTTCGGGGGAGCAGTTCTTC
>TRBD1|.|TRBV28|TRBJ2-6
CASRNRGGANVLTF
TGTGCCAGCAGGAACAGGGGAGGGGCCAACGTCCTGACTTTC
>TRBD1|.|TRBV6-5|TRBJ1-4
CASSGSTGVVEKLFF
TGTGCCAGCAGTGGCTCGACAGGGGTGGTAGAAAAACTGTTTTTT
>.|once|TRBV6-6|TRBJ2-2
CASRPHAIGELFF
TGTGCCAGCAGACCCCACGCGATCGGGGAGCTGTTTTTT
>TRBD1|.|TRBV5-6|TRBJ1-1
CASTPGTGLNTEAFF
TGTGCCAGCACGCCTGGGACAGGGTTGAACACTGAAGCTTTCTTT
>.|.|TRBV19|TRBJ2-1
CASSIGGDEQFF
TGTGCCAGTAGTATAGGCGGCGATGAGCAGTTCTTC
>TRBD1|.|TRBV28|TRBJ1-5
CASSLIRTGQRQPQHF
TGTGCCAGCAGTTTAATTCGGACAGGGCAAAGACAGCCCCAGCATTTT
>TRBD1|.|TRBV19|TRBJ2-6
CASSSGQGGANVLTF
TGTGCCAGTAGTTCGGGACAGGGTGGTGCCAACGTCCTGACTTTC
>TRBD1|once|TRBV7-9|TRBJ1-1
CASSLAGDRTGPRFTEAFF
TGTGCCAGCAGCTTAGCGGGGGATAGGACAGGGCCCAGATTCACTGAAGCTTTCTTT
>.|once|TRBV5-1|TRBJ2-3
CASSLGGSDTQYF
TGCGCCAGCAGCTTGGGAGGGTCAGATACGCAGTATTTT
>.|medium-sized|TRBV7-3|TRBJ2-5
CASSLGRGETQYF
TGTGCCAGCAGCTTGGGCAGGGGAGAGACCCAGTACTTC
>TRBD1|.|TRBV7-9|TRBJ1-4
CASSLGAAGGNEKLFF
TGTGCCAGCAGCTTAGGGGCCGCAGGGGGTAATGAAAAACTGTTTTTT
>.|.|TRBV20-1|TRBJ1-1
CSARGGGEAFF
TGCAGTGCTAGAGGGGGGGGTGAAGCTTTCTTT
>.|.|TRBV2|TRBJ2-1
CATPVQRYNEQFF
TGTGCCACGCCTGTACAGCGGTACAATGAGCAGTTCTTC
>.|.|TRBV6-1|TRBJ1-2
CASSAESNYGYTF
TGTGCCAGCAGCGCAGAATCTAACTATGGCTACACCTTC
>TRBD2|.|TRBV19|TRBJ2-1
CASSISGLAKYNEQFF
TGTGCCAGTAGTATTTCGGGACTAGCGAAATACAATGAGCAGTTCTTC